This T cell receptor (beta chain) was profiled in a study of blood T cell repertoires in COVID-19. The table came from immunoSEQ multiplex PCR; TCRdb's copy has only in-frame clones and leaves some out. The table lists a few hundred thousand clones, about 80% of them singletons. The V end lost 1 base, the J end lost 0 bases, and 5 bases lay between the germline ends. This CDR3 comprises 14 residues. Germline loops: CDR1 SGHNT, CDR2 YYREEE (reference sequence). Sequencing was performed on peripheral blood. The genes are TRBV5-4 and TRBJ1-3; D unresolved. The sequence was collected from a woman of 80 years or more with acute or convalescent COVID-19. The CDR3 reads CASSLMSSGNTIYF. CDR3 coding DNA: TGTGCCAGCAGCTTGATGAGCTCTGGAAACACCATATATTTT.